One sample yielded the 20 T cell receptor beta chains listed below, sequenced in a study of T cell repertoires in cytomegalovirus infection. Using its own MiXCR run on the reads, TCRdb lists one record per CDR3 protein. The sample includes 100,000 to 150,000 distinct CDR3 sequences, approximately 8.8% of them seen just once. The source material was PBMCs. These receptor sequences come from a human donor in good health (CMV status not recorded). Some clones in this sample may be carry-over from other donors' samples.

This clonotype was found many times. This chain uses TRBV7-2 with TRBJ1-3; TRBD1 agrees at 7 bases. V shed 1 base, J shed 4 bases, and the junction held 4 bases outside the gene matches. CDR1 is SGHTA, CDR2 FQGNSA, per germline. The CDR3 has 15 amino acids. CDR3 amino acids: CASSLEGAGGNTIYF. CDR3 nucleotide sequence: TGTGCCAGCAGCTTAGAGGGGGCAGGAGGAAACACCATATATTTT.

This sequence joins TRBV19 and TRBJ2-1, with TRBD1 matching 7 bases. This CDR3 has 13 residues. The germline V gene encodes CDR1 LNHDA and CDR2 SQIVND (reference sequence). V lost 4 bases to trimming and J lost 7 bases; unmatched junction nucleotides: 4. CDR3 protein: CASSRGQKNEQFF. CDR3 bases: TGTGCCAGTAGTAGGGGACAGAAAAATGAGCAGTTCTTC.

This clonotype appeared many times. The chain recombines TRBV6-5 with TRBJ1-1, with D tentatively TRBD1 (6 bases). Per the germline V gene, CDR1 is MNHEY and CDR2 is SVGAGI. Trimming took 5 bases from V and 0 from J, leaving 10 bases between them. The CDR3 length is 14 residues. The CDR3 sequence is CASSRNRVNTEAFF. As DNA, the CDR3 is TGTGCCAGCAGTCGGAACAGGGTGAACACTGAAGCTTTCTTT.

This clonotype was found once. The CDR3, as DNA: TGTGCCAGCAGCCCCCTCTCGCCGGGGGTGGGCACTGAAGCTTTCTTT. Its protein product is CASSPLSPGVGTEAFF. The chain has TRBV12-3 or TRBV12-4 and TRBJ1-1, with D maybe TRBD1 (5 bases). The CDR3 is 16 residues long. Deletions cut 6 bases from V and 4 bases from J, with 21 bases between.

This clonotype has at least ten counts. V gene TRBV20-1 combines with J gene TRBJ1-1; TRBD1 matches at 9 bases. This CDR3 has 15 amino acids. The J segment lost 7 bases and the V segment lost 5 bases, leaving 14 bases of the junction unmatched. Germline CDR1 and CDR2: DFQATT and SNEGSKA (reference sequence). CDR3 sequence: CSASGTGSIWGEAFF. Here the CDR3 DNA reads TGCAGTGCTTCCGGGACAGGGTCGATTTGGGGTGAAGCTTTCTTT.

This clonotype has just a few counts. The gene calls are TRBV28 and TRBJ2-7; no reliable D call. V was shortened by 10 bases and J by 0 bases, with 7 bases between the two germline ends. CDR1 and CDR2 (germline): MDHEN, SYDVKM. The CDR3 runs to 11 residues. The CDR3 sequence is CATTTSYEQYF. CDR3 coding DNA: TGTGCCACCACTACCTCCTACGAGCAGTACTTC.

The chain has TRBV7-2 and TRBJ1-5, with a weak D call TRBD1 (6 bases). This CDR3 spans 16 amino acids. Germline assignment: CDR1 SGHTA and CDR2 FQGNSA. V was cut by 2 bases and J by 8 bases, with 19 bases left in between. The CDR3 nucleotides are TGTGCCAGCAGCTTACAGGGGTCCGGGGGTAGGGAGCCCCAGCATTTT. The encoded protein is CASSLQGSGGREPQHF.

This clonotype was found many times. This chain connects TRBV7-2 to TRBJ2-3, with 10 bases lining up with TRBD2. Germline lookup yields CDR1 SGHTA and CDR2 FQGNSA. Trimming at V came to 5 bases and at J to 3 bases, leaving 8 bases not matched to a gene. The CDR3 runs 16 residues. The CDR3 bases are TGTGCCAGCAGCCTCGATCTAGCGGGAGCAACAGATACGCAGTATTTT. Amino acid sequence: CASSLDLAGATDTQYF.

The chain recombines TRBV6-5 with TRBJ1-4, with a weak D call TRBD1 (6 bases). V gave up 0 bases and J gave up 7 bases, with 15 bases separating them. Looked up from germline, CDR1 is MNHEY and CDR2 is SVGAGI. The CDR3 sequence is 16 residues long. The CDR3 reads CASSYSFGGRPEKLFF. In nucleotides, the CDR3 is TGTGCCAGCAGTTACTCTTTCGGGGGGCGACCTGAAAAACTGTTTTTT.

The chain joins TRBV7-6 to TRBJ2-3; D not resolved. The germline V gene has CDR1 SGHVS and CDR2 FNYEAQ. The ends were cut back, 1 base at V and 4 bases at J, with 6 bases in the middle. The CDR3 runs to 13 residues. The CDR3 sequence: CASSLVVSDTQYF. The CDR3 DNA is TGTGCCAGCAGCTTAGTCGTATCAGATACGCAGTATTTT.

This clonotype showed up many times. The genes are TRBV20-1 and TRBJ2-2, with 14 bases matching TRBD2. The trim removed 5 bases at V and 0 bases at J, leaving 2 bases unmatched. CDR3 length: 16 amino acids. Germline V lookup: CDR1 DFQATT, CDR2 SNEGSKA (reference sequence). The CDR3 sequence is CSAWTSGGTNTGELFF. The CDR3 region has the DNA TGCAGTGCTTGGACTAGCGGGGGGACGAACACCGGGGAGCTGTTTTTT.

CDR3 amino acids: CASSLGAGSSYEQYF. The CDR3, as DNA: TGTGCCAGCAGCTTAGGGGCGGGGAGCTCCTACGAGCAGTACTTC. The rearrangement joins TRBV7-9 to TRBJ2-7; weak D call: TRBD2 (6 bases). CDR1 is SEHNR and CDR2 is FQNEAQ in the germline V gene (reference sequence). This CDR3 is built from 15 residues. Trimming removed 1 base from V and 0 bases from J, with 10 bases in between.

Many counts were recorded for this clonotype. V usage is TRBV4-1 and J usage is TRBJ1-1, with unresolved D. Deletions cut 0 bases from V and 0 bases from J, with 11 bases between. Germline assignment: CDR1 MGHRA and CDR2 YSYEKL. The CDR3 loop spans 16 amino acids. CDR3: CASSQDGFGMNTEAFF. The CDR3, as DNA: TGCGCCAGCAGCCAAGATGGGTTCGGTATGAACACTGAAGCTTTCTTT.

In this sample, this clonotype turned up many times. CDR3 bases: TGTGCCAGCAGCTCACAGACCGGGTCAAGCTCACCCCTCCACTTT. Its protein product is CASSSQTGSSSPLHF. The rearrangement joins TRBV7-9 to TRBJ1-6; D remains unclear. Looked up from germline, CDR1 is SEHNR and CDR2 is FQNEAQ (reference sequence). Trimming cost V 4 bases and J 10 bases, with 17 bases left between them. The CDR3 is made up of 15 amino acids.

This clonotype showed up many times. The J gene is TRBJ1-5, the V gene TRBV6-6, with no clear D. The CDR3 covers 14 residues. From germline, CDR1 is MNHNY and CDR2 SVGAGI (reference sequence). V dropped 7 bases and J dropped 1 base, with 11 bases sitting between them. The CDR3 DNA reads TGTGCCAGCATCCAGGATGGCAGCAATCAGCCCCAGCATTTT. It is translated as CASIQDGSNQPQHF.

This clonotype was recorded at least ten times. The V call is TRBV7-8, the J call TRBJ1-1; D is unresolved. Germline lookup yields CDR1 SGHVS and CDR2 FQNEAQ. This CDR3 contains 13 residues. V was pared by 1 base and J by 6 bases, with 9 bases between. The CDR3 DNA reads TGTGCCAGCAGCTTAGAGTATGACGCTGAAGCTTTCTTT. This gives the protein CASSLEYDAEAFF.

The table lists this clonotype with a few counts. The chain couples TRBV18 to TRBJ2-7, with D hard to call. Trimming took off 2 bases at V and 3 bases at J, with 11 bases between the two ends. The CDR3 extends over 14 amino acids. Germline V gene lookup returns CDR1 KGHSH and CDR2 LQKENI. The CDR3 nucleotides read TGTGCCAGCTCACCAGGGCAGGCCCGCTACGAGCAGTACTTC. Its protein is CASSPGQARYEQYF.

In this sample, this clonotype turned up many times. V is TRBV7-9 and J is TRBJ2-3, with 8 positions matching TRBD1. Germline V gene sequence: CDR1 SEHNR, CDR2 FQNEAQ (reference sequence). Trimming cost V 4 bases and J 2 bases; bases outside gene matches: 5. CDR3 length equals 15 residues. CDR3 residues: CASSYRGVHTDTQYF. The CDR3 nucleotides are TGTGCCAGCAGCTACAGGGGGGTCCACACAGATACGCAGTATTTT.

There are a few counts of this clonotype. The chain links TRBV27 to TRBJ2-1; D unclear. The CDR3 has 15 amino acids. V gave up 6 bases and J gave up 7 bases, with 19 bases separating them. Germline V gives CDR1 MNHEY, CDR2 SMNVEV (reference sequence). DNA for the CDR3: TGTGCCAGCAGGACAAACTTTATAGCCCTAAATGAGCAGTTCTTC. This codes for CASRTNFIALNEQFF.

In this sample, this clonotype turned up many times. The rearrangement uses TRBV7-9 and TRBJ1-1; D possibly corresponds to TRBD1 (5 bases). Trimming took off 7 bases at V and 4 bases at J, with 19 bases between the two ends. CDR3 length: 15 amino acids. Per germline, CDR1 SEHNR and CDR2 FQNEAQ (reference sequence). CDR3 bases: TGTGCCAGCATCCTCAACCCGGGGGGGGGCACTGAAGCTTTCTTT. Amino acid sequence: CASILNPGGGTEAFF.